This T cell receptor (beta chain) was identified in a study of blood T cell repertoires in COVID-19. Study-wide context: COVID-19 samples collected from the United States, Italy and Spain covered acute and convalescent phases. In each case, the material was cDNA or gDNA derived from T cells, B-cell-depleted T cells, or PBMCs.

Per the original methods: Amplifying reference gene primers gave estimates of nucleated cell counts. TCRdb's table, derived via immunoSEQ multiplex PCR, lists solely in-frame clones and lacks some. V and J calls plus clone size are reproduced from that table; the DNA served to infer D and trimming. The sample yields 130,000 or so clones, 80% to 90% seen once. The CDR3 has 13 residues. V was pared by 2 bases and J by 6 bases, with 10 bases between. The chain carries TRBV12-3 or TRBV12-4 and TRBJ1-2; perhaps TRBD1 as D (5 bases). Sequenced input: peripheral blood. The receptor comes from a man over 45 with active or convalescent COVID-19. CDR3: CASSLFGGHGYTF. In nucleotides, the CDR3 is TGTGCCAGCAGTTTATTCGGGGGTCATGGCTACACCTTC.